Reported below is one T cell receptor beta chain. This clone has only one observation. The antigen it binds to is not known. Base qualities were left out, and no much larger clone turns up one base away. The germline V gene encodes CDR1 LNHDA and CDR2 SQIVND (reference sequence). The junction carries 12 bases between V and J, which are trimmed by 3 bases and 3 bases respectively. The CDR3 has 15 amino acids, counting the end cysteine and phenylalanine. Here the CDR3 DNA is all that survives: 45 bases in frame from base 1. The data were obtained in a study of cytomegalovirus exposure and HLA in healthy donors (dated by TCRdb to 2015 to 2018). About the study as a whole: In an earlier analysis of some 610 of the donors, less than 350 Gb of sequence data and approximately 120 million unique TCR beta sequences from roughly 180 million T cells were reported. Because of strong linkage in the cohort, roughly five DR-DQ haplotypes were treated as single units for association and clustering. A later analysis re-analyzed previously published TCR beta repertoires from 500 to 700 donors and added high-resolution HLA genotyping to study TCR occurrence patterns. Roughly 300 gigabases of sequencing data and around 88 million unique TCR sequences made up an early release that covered 640 HLA-typed donors. The study was designed to test whether signatures of past pathogen exposure could be identified by cataloging public T cell receptors. Across under 500 genotyped donors of the cohort, an average of 235,054 unique TCR beta nucleotide sequences per donor were sequenced, and roughly a sixth of those sequences were non-productive. In an earlier analysis of more than 550 of the donors, high-throughput TCR beta sequencing was used to judge whether each TCR beta V gene segment behaved as functional or pseudogenic. The study used immunosequencing to profile the T cell repertoires of 600 to 850 subjects and linked those repertoires to cytomegalovirus serostatus. Among the roughly 370 genotyped donors, approximately 76% belonged to the genetic ancestry cluster associated with self-reported Caucasian donors. Rather than drawing on any new phenotypic data, the later analysis identified candidate immune exposures from TCR beta sequences and the way those sequences occurred across donors. The number of typed donors differed by locus: about 620-640 for A, B, C, DRB1 and DQB1; 500 to 550 for DQA1; about 600 for DPA1; and around 490 for DPB1. To predict cytomegalovirus infection status, the study brought together high-throughput TCR immunosequencing, statistical association of individual TCRs with disease status, and machine learning. Donor age, sex, ethnicity and CMV serostatus were collected together with the repertoire data. All discovery cohort repertoires had been generated using a single sequencing platform. In a later genetic analysis, genome-wide SNP genotypes for about 65% of the roughly 700 donors were used, and that subset was treated as a discovery cohort. Along with the approximately 700-subject first cohort, a separate validation cohort of approximately 110 different subjects was used. Class I and class II HLA loci were covered by the typing at four-digit resolution.

The cohort was made up of around 720 healthy bone marrow donors. At the time of sampling, every cohort member was nominally healthy, though immune exposures that went unrecorded were likely present. The donor tested CMV seronegative and was one of the 352 seronegative cohort members. Every donor gave a peripheral blood sample, and the peripheral blood mononuclear cells from that sample were used for TCR beta sequencing. Genomic DNA extraction from the blood cell samples was performed with the Qiagen DNeasy Blood Extraction Kit. Library generation was performed with the immunoSEQ multiplex PCR assay. The multiplex PCR relied on a mix of 60 forward primers for TCR Vbeta segments and 13 reverse primers for TCR Jbeta segments. The CDR3 region of rearranged TCR beta genes was amplified from genomic DNA with a multiplex PCR assay. Amplified TCR beta libraries were sequenced as 87-base-pair reads on the Illumina HiSeq System. Turning to the authors' computational methods: In a later analysis, 80 million or so unique TCR beta chains were counted across the roughly 670 repertoires, and roughly 11 million of these chains were shared by at least two donors. Raw reads were error-corrected and collapsed into unique sequences by a nearest-neighbor algorithm in which closely related sequences were merged to remove PCR and sequencing errors. To assign V, D and J gene segments, CDR3 sequences were aligned to IMGT reference sequences. For a sequence to be retained, at least a six-nucleotide match to both a V gene segment and a J gene segment was required. Rearrangements were called productive when the CDR3 lacked stop codons and stayed in frame with V and J; all others were non-productive. CDR3 was defined by IMGT convention, running from the second conserved V-encoded cysteine to the conserved J-encoded phenylalanine. In an earlier analysis of 500 to 650 of the donors, sequences lacking an unambiguous match to a single V gene segment were excluded. In an earlier analysis of several hundred of the donors, a V segment was called functional when productive rearrangements were above 56.7%, and segregating when the standard deviation between donors exceeded 5%. A statistical classification framework was built to diagnose cytomegalovirus status from the catalog of TCR beta chain sequences. In a later analysis, TCR nucleotide sequences were compared against IMGT/GENE-DB human TR gene sequences so that V and J genes could be assigned. The TCRdist pipeline was used in a later analysis to assign CDR3 sequences and most-parsimonious VDJ recombination scenarios. In a later analysis, every TCR beta chain was defined by the combination of its CDR3 amino acid sequence and its V-gene family, and reads without a unique V-gene family were dropped. A later analysis removed 550 to 700 highly shared, low-generation-probability nucleotide sequences to deal with suspected cross-contamination and a sequencing artifact. In a later analysis, a clonal expansion index was calculated for each public chain from normalized within-repertoire ranks of inferred template counts. In a later analysis, generation probabilities were computed with a VDJ recombination model fitted to out-of-frame rearrangements, and the resulting probabilities were checked against IGoR. A later analysis scored TCR-TCR, TCR-HLA and TCR-CMV co-occurrence with hypergeometric tests, applying a repertoire-size bias correction to TCR pairs. A later analysis estimated false discovery rates by permuting HLA or CMV assignments 20 times. A later analysis grouped co-occurring TCRs with DBSCAN, adding TCRdist sequence similarity when clustering within HLA-allele-positive subsets. Repertoires with fewer than 30,000 or more than 120,000 public chains were left out of co-occurrence clustering, as were five repertoires with anomalous nucleotide sharing. Held by TCRdb, this immuneACCESS table contains in-frame sequences only and omits some clones. Under half of the omission traces to an unresolved V gene where checked; the cause of the rest is unknown. The DNA gave D and trimming, while V, J and clone size come from that table. In this sample the table shows about 200,000 clones, roughly 80% of which occur a single time. The top ten clones comprise under 0.25% of the sample.

On the study overall, not on this receptor specifically: Some 15 rarely observed V segments, including chromosome 9 orphons, were excluded from the earlier analysis of just under 600 of the donors because counts were too low. The authors suggested that the approach could potentially be extended to other disease states and immunological phenotypes. Some IMGT-functional V segments, including TRBV6-2 and TRBV6-3, could not be told apart with the 87-base-pair reads, so those segments were excluded. A group of highly shared sequence variants was considered likely to be a technical artifact of the sequencing pipeline. A further reported finding was that TCR beta sequences accurately predicted the HLA-A and HLA-B alleles for most subjects in the first cohort. A total of 164 TCR beta chains were listed by the study as associated with cytomegalovirus. In both the original and validation cohorts, the classifier was reported to diagnose cytomegalovirus status with high specificity and sensitivity. According to a later genetic analysis, donors in an Asian-associated ancestry cluster had fewer N-insertions in productive TCRs than the approximately 630-donor mean. Most CMV-associated TCR beta chains appeared to be HLA-restricted in a later analysis, and the HLA associations seemed to be driven largely by CMV exposure. A later analysis associated about 16,000 TCR beta sequences with specific HLA alleles at a false discovery rate of 0.05. A later analysis found that HLA-associated TCR beta chains were more clonally expanded and had lower generation probabilities than equally common non-associated chains. Most TCR sequences were observed very rarely across donors, whereas some public TCRs were present in many individuals. Only TCR beta chains were sequenced in this cohort, and the absence of alpha or paired-chain data limited detectable features. A few of the identified cytomegalovirus-associated TCR beta chains were confirmed in vitro to be specific for cytomegalovirus antigens. Correlated functional status among segregating V segments might reflect linkage disequilibrium, but an unknown experimental factor could not be ruled out. V-gene and J-gene trimming of TCR beta chains was associated with a missense DCLRE1C variant in a later genetic analysis, and the association was replicated in an independent cohort. In a later analysis, several top co-occurrence clusters were reported to appear linked to parvovirus B19, influenza, CMV and Epstein-Barr virus. Because some donors lacked HLA typing at each locus, the association tests relied only on the typed subset. Immune exposure information for the cohort was limited to CMV serostatus. In a later analysis, the rate of TCR association differed among HLA loci, with DRB1 alleles having the most associated TCRs and HLA-C alleles having the fewest. Roughly uniform sequencing depth across donors was assumed in presence/absence analyses, although this assumption may not hold. Strong co-occurrence of HLA alleles, especially DR and DQ, made assigning TCR associations to individual alleles difficult. Broadly in line with IMGT annotations, most TCR beta V segments showed up in productive rearrangements about 87% or about 30% of the time in an earlier analysis of around 600 of the donors.

The source of this sequence is a girl aged 2 to 10 in good health and CMV-seronegative. The sequenced sample consisted of PBMCs. This receptor chain uses TRBV19 and TRBJ1-5; the D segment could be TRBD1, given 5 matching bases. For the CDR3, the sequence is CASSISSRVNQPQHF. DNA sequence: TGTGCCAGTAGTATTTCATCCAGGGTCAATCAGCCCCAGCATTTT.